This T cell receptor (beta chain) originates from a study of spatial heterogeneity in lung cancer. Time point noted: sample taken at primary tumor resection. Without sorting, whole RNA was sequenced from tumor, nontumor lung or frozen PBMC. The donors were approximately 70 patients with non-small cell lung cancer that was early-stage and untreated. This clonotype was counted at least ten times. Germline CDR1 reads SEHNR; CDR2 reads FQNEAQ (reference sequence). V was clipped by 6 bases and J by 2 bases; unmatched bases: 3. This CDR3 has 15 residues. The presence of a unique molecular identifier marked each TCR cDNA molecule. TCRdb passed the 5' RACE reads through MiXCR, listing each CDR3 protein once. Of tens of thousands of distinct CDR3 sequences listed, 10% to 15% are singletons.

The receptor was isolated from a male donor with early-stage non-small cell lung cancer. The V gene is TRBV7-9, the J gene TRBJ2-6, with 8 bases aligning to TRBD1. Material: PBMCs, obtained at surgery. The CDR3 region has the DNA TGTGCCAGCAGGGTGACAGGGGCTGGGGCCAACGTCCTGACTTTC. This gives the protein CASRVTGAGANVLTF.